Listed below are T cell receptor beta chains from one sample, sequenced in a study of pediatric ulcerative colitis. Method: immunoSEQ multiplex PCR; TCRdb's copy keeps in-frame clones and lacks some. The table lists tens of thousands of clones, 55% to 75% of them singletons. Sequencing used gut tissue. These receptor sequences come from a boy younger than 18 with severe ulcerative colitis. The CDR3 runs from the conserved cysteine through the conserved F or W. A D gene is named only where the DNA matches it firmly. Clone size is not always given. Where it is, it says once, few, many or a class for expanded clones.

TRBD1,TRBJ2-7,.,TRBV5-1,TGCGCCAGCAATAGGGACAGTGGGTACGAGCAGTACTTC,CASNRDSGYEQYF
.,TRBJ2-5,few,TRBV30,TGTGCCTGGAGCTTTGACAGTATCCAAGAGACCCAGTACTTC,CAWSFDSIQETQYF
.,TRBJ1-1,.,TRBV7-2,TGTGCCAGCAGCGGAACCGGGACGGCGAGTGAAGCTTTCTTT,CASSGTGTASEAFF
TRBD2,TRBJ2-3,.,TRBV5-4,TGTGCCAGCAGCTTATCTAGCGGACTTAGCACAGATACGCAGTATTTT,CASSLSSGLSTDTQYF
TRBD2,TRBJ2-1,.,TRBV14,TGTGCCAGCAGCCACGGGGCTAGCGGGTCCAATGAGCAGTTCTTC,CASSHGASGSNEQFF
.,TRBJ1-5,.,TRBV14,TGTGCCAGCAGCCAAGATAAGGATTTTGGGGGGCCGGAGCCCCAGCATTTT,CASSQDKDFGGPEPQHF
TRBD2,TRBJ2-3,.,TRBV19,TGTGCCAGTAGTATTGAAAAGCGGGAGGGCCACAATACGCAGTATTTT,CASSIEKREGHNTQYF
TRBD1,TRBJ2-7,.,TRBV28,TGTGCCAGCAGTTCGTGGACAGGCTCAGGGTACGAGCAGTACTTC,CASSSWTGSGYEQYF
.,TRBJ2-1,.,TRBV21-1,TGTGCCAGACAGGGGCAGCTATACAATGAGCAGTTCTTC,CARQGQLYNEQFF
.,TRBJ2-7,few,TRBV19,TGTGCCAGTAGTATAGCCCGAGGGGAAATCTACGAGCAGTACTTC,CASSIARGEIYEQYF